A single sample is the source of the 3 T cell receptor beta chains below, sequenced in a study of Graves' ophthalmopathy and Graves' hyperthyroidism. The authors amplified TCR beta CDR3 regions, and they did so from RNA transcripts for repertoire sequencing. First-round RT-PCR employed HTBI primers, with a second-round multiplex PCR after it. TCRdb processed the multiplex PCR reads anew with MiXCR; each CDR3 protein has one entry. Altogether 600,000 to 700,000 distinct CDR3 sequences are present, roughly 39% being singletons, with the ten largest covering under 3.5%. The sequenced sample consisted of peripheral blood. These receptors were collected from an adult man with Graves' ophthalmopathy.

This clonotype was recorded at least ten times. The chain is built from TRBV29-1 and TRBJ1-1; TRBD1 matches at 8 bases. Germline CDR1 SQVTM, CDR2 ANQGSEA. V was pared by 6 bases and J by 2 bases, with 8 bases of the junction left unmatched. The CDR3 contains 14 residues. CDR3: CSVYRDRLNTEAFF. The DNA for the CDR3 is TGCAGCGTCTACCGGGACAGGCTCAACACTGAAGCTTTCTTT. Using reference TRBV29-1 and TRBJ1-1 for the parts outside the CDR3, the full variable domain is SAVISQKPSRDICQRGTSLTIQCQVDSQVTMMFWYRQQPGQSLTLIATANQGSEATYESGFVIDKFPISRPNLTFSTLTVSNMSPEDSSIYLCSVYRDRLNTEAFFGQGTRLTVV.

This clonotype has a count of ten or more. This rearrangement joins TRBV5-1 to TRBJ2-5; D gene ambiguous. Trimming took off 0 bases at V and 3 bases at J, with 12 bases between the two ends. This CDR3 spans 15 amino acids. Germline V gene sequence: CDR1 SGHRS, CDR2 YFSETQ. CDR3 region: CASSLAIGEKETQYF. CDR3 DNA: TGCGCCAGCAGCTTGGCCATCGGTGAGAAAGAGACCCAGTACTTC.

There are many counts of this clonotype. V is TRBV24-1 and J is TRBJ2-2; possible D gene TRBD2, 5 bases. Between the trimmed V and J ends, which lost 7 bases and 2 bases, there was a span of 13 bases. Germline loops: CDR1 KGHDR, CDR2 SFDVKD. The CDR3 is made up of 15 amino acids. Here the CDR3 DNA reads TGTGCCACCAGCCGAGCGGATCTAAACACCGGGGAGCTGTTTTTT. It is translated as CATSRADLNTGELFF.